These T cell receptor beta chains were read from a single sample in a study of OX40 agonist ivuxolimab in advanced cancers. Sequenced by immunoSEQ multiplex PCR; TCRdb stores in-frame clones only, minus some. Among roughly 16,000 clones, around nine tenths were seen once, and the ten largest hold 3% to 4%. Sample: CD4+ or CD8+ T cells sorted from blood, taken in a trial of the OX40 agonist ivuxolimab. The receptor set was obtained from an adult with an advanced solid tumor such as melanoma, head and neck, liver or kidney cancer. Each CDR3 is given with its conserved first and last residue. The D gene is left open where the match is weak. A row's size may be missing; if present it is once, few, many or a size class.

V gene	J gene	clone size	D gene	CDR3 DNA	CDR3 protein
TRBV28	TRBJ1-2	NA	NA	TGTGCCAGCAGTAATCTGGGCTATGGCTACACCTTC	CASSNLGYGYTF
TRBV7-2	TRBJ1-4	NA	NA	TGTGCCAGCAGCTTAAGGACTAATGAAAAACTGTTTTTT	CASSLRTNEKLFF
TRBV2	TRBJ1-4	NA	NA	TGTGCCAGCAGTGAAGATCGAGGGGTAAATGAAAAACTGTTTTTT	CASSEDRGVNEKLFF
TRBV4-3	TRBJ2-6	NA	NA	TGCGCCAGCAGCCAGGGAGGCAGTGCTGGGGCCAACGTCCTGACTTTC	CASSQGGSAGANVLTF
TRBV7-3	TRBJ2-6	NA	NA	TGTGCCAGCAGCAGAGGACAGACCTCTGGGGCCAACGTCCTGACTTTC	CASSRGQTSGANVLTF
TRBV20-1	TRBJ1-2	NA	NA	TGCAGTGCTAGGACTGATGGCTACACCTTC	CSARTDGYTF
TRBV7-3	TRBJ2-1	once	TRBD2	TGTGCCAGCAGCTTAATGGGAAGGGGGCATCGAGCGGGAGGTGAGCAGTTCTTC	CASSLMGRGHRAGGEQFF
TRBV4-1	TRBJ2-2	NA	NA	TGCGCCAGCAGCCAAGGGGGGCCCGGGGAGCTGTTTTTT	CASSQGGPGELFF
TRBV10-3	TRBJ1-6	NA	TRBD1	TGTGCCATCAGCCCGGGACAGGGACCCTATAATTCACCCCTCCACTTT	CAISPGQGPYNSPLHF
TRBV4-3	TRBJ2-1	NA	TRBD1	TGCGCCAGCAGCCCTTGGCAGGGGGCCAACAATGAGCAGTTCTTC	CASSPWQGANNEQFF
TRBV19	TRBJ2-1	NA	NA	TGTGCCAGTAGTTGGGGGCAGGCCCACAATGAGCAGTTCTTC	CASSWGQAHNEQFF
TRBV7-9	TRBJ1-1	NA	NA	TGTGCCAGCAGCTTCGACAGCCCAGTGGGGGCTTTCTTT	CASSFDSPVGAFF
TRBV28	TRBJ1-1	NA	NA	TGTGCCAGCAGACCTGGGACGGCGAACACTGAAGCTTTCTTT	CASRPGTANTEAFF
TRBV9	TRBJ2-2	NA	TRBD2	TGTGCCAGCAGCCCCCTCGGAGGGACTAGCTTGACCACCGGGGAGCTGTTTTTT	CASSPLGGTSLTTGELFF
TRBV12-2	TRBJ1-5	NA	NA	TGTGCAAGTCGCTCGGAGGGGGACAGGGAGTGGAATCAGCCCCAGCATTTT	CASRSEGDREWNQPQHF
TRBV5-5	TRBJ2-1	NA	NA	TGTGCCAGCAGCGTGACACTCTTTAACTACAATGAGCAGTTCTTC	CASSVTLFNYNEQFF
TRBV19	TRBJ2-7	few	TRBD1	TGTGCCAGTAGTATCGGTGACAGGGAATACGAGCAGTACTTC	CASSIGDREYEQYF
TRBV4-2	TRBJ1-4	once	NA	TGTGCCAGCAGCTTCGGACGGACGCCTGAAAAACTGTTTTTT	CASSFGRTPEKLFF
TRBV2	TRBJ2-3	NA	TRBD2	TGTGCCAGCAGTCGACTAGCGGGAACTAGCACAGATACGCAGTATTTT	CASSRLAGTSTDTQYF
TRBV2	TRBJ1-5	few	NA	TGTGCCAGCAGTGTTAGGTCCGGGTATAGCAATCAGCCCCAGCATTTT	CASSVRSGYSNQPQHF
TRBV7-8	TRBJ2-7	once	NA	TGTGCCAGCAGCTTAGCTAAAAGCGAGCAGTACTTC	CASSLAKSEQYF
TRBV19	TRBJ2-7	NA	NA	TGTGCCAGTAGTATAGGTAGCGGCTACGAGCAGTACTTC	CASSIGSGYEQYF
TRBV25-1	TRBJ2-1	NA	TRBD1	TGTGCCAGCAACGGACAGGGCTACAATGAGCAGTTCTTC	CASNGQGYNEQFF
TRBV15	TRBJ2-7	NA	TRBD2	TGTGCCACCAGGAGAGACCCATCCCGTACTAGCGGGAGTGCCGAGCAGTACTTC	CATRRDPSRTSGSAEQYF
TRBV2	TRBJ2-7	NA	NA	TGTGCCAGCAGTAAGCTGTACGAGCAGTACTTC	CASSKLYEQYF
TRBV6-5	TRBJ2-7	NA	NA	TGTGCCACCGCTGGGTCCTACGAGCAGTACTTC	CATAGSYEQYF
TRBV6-5	TRBJ1-5	NA	NA	TGTGCCAGCAGTTACCGAGGACAGCCAGATCAGCCCCAGCATTTT	CASSYRGQPDQPQHF
TRBV11-3	TRBJ2-3	NA	NA	TGTGCCAGCAGCCCCCGGCCGGGGGATACGCAGTATTTT	CASSPRPGDTQYF
TRBV6-1	TRBJ2-1	NA	TRBD2	TGTGCCAGCAGTGAACGAAGACTAGCGGGAGGGTATGGCAACAATGAGCAGTTCTTC	CASSERRLAGGYGNNEQFF
TRBV5-1	TRBJ2-2	NA	NA	TGCGCCAGCAGCTTGGCGCAGGGCTTCGGGGAGCTGTTTTTT	CASSLAQGFGELFF
TRBV28	TRBJ1-6	NA	NA	TGTGCCAGCAGTCGGGCAGGGTATAATTCACCCCTCCACTTT	CASSRAGYNSPLHF
TRBV2	TRBJ2-7	NA	NA	TGTGCCAGCAGTGAAGAGGGATCGGCCTTCTACGAGCAGTACTTC	CASSEEGSAFYEQYF
TRBV6-1	TRBJ1-2	few	NA	TGTGCCAGCGGGGTCGACCCTGCAGGTGGCTACACCTTC	CASGVDPAGGYTF
TRBV5-6	TRBJ2-1	NA	TRBD2	TGTGCCAGCAGCTCTAAAGCGGGAGTAGTCCATGAGCAGTTCTTC	CASSSKAGVVHEQFF
TRBV6-1	TRBJ1-3	once	NA	TGTGCCAGCAGTTCAGGGACGGCTGGAAACACCATATATTTT	CASSSGTAGNTIYF
TRBV7-6	TRBJ2-2	NA	TRBD2	TGTGCCAGCAGCTCCGGGACTAGCGGGAGGATCGGGGAGCTGTTTTTT	CASSSGTSGRIGELFF
TRBV25-1	TRBJ1-4	NA	NA	TGTGCCAGCAGCCCCGACTTTGGAACTAATGAAAAACTGTTTTTT	CASSPDFGTNEKLFF
TRBV7-2	TRBJ1-3	NA	TRBD1	TGTGCCAGCAGTCCCAGGGGACAGTCGAGCTCTGGAAACACCATATATTTT	CASSPRGQSSSGNTIYF
TRBV28	TRBJ1-5	NA	NA	TGTGCCAGCAGTTTGGCAGGGTGGGATCAGCCCCAGCATTTT	CASSLAGWDQPQHF
TRBV5-5	TRBJ2-1	NA	TRBD2	TGTGCCAGCAGCTTGACGGCGGGAGGTTACAATGAGCAGTTCTTC	CASSLTAGGYNEQFF
TRBV5-1	TRBJ1-1	few	NA	TGCGCCAGCAGCTTGGGTGGACAGAGGAACACTGAAGCTTTCTTT	CASSLGGQRNTEAFF
TRBV20-1	TRBJ1-1	NA	NA	TGCAGTGCTAGCAGCGGTTGGGCTTTCTTT	CSASSGWAFF
TRBV10-2	TRBJ2-1	NA	TRBD2	TGCGCCAGCAGACCTACTAGCGGGAGCTACAATGAGCAGTTCTTC	CASRPTSGSYNEQFF
TRBV5-1	TRBJ2-5	NA	NA	TGCGCCAGCAGCGGAGGAGGATCCCAAGAGACCCAGTACTTC	CASSGGGSQETQYF
TRBV18	TRBJ2-7	NA	NA	TGTGCCAGCTCCACCAGGGGCAGCTCCTACGAGCAGTACTTC	CASSTRGSSYEQYF
TRBV2	TRBJ2-7	NA	TRBD2	TGTGCCAGCAGTGAACCCGCGGGAGGCCACCCCTACGAGCAGTACTTC	CASSEPAGGHPYEQYF
TRBV7-3	TRBJ2-3	NA	NA	TGTGCCAGCAGCATATCGGGCTGGGATACGCAGTATTTT	CASSISGWDTQYF
TRBV11-1	TRBJ1-6	NA	NA	TGTGCCAGCAGCTTTGTCAGGAATAATTCACCCCTCCACTTT	CASSFVRNNSPLHF
TRBV5-1	TRBJ2-2	NA	NA	TGCGCCAGCAGCTTGACGGGACGAAGCAACACCGGGGAGCTGTTTTTT	CASSLTGRSNTGELFF
TRBV5-1	TRBJ2-5	NA	NA	TGCGCCAGCAGCGGAGGGGACGGCGAAGCCACCCAGTACTTC	CASSGGDGEATQYF
TRBV4-1	TRBJ2-1	NA	NA	TGCGCCAGCAGCCCTTTGAACCATAACAATGAGCAGTTCTTC	CASSPLNHNNEQFF
TRBV6-1	TRBJ2-7	NA	TRBD1	TGTGCCAGCAGTGCCCAGGGGGCGAGCTACGAGCAGTACTTC	CASSAQGASYEQYF
TRBV7-9	TRBJ2-2	NA	NA	TGTGCCAGCAGCTGGCCCGGGACCACAAGCACGTCCGGGGAGCTGTTTTTT	CASSWPGTTSTSGELFF
TRBV27	TRBJ2-7	NA	NA	TGTGCCAGCAGAATCGACGGCATGGGCCCCTACGAGCAGTACTTC	CASRIDGMGPYEQYF
TRBV5-1	TRBJ1-6	NA	NA	TGCGCCAGCAGCTTGGCCGAACACCTTATTAATTCACCCCTCCACTTT	CASSLAEHLINSPLHF
TRBV2	TRBJ2-7	NA	NA	TGTGCCAGCAGTCGGGACCTCTACGAGCAGTACTTC	CASSRDLYEQYF
TRBV10-1	TRBJ2-6	NA	NA	TGCGCCAGCAGTACATATGGCGCACAAAGTCGGGCCAACGTCCTGACTTTC	CASSTYGAQSRANVLTF
TRBV29-1	TRBJ1-5	once	NA	TGCAGCGTTGAGGGGTTTCAGCCCCAGCATTTT	CSVEGFQPQHF
TRBV15	TRBJ1-1	NA	NA	TGTGCCACCAGGGAGGCGAACACTGAAGCTTTCTTT	CATREANTEAFF
TRBV28	TRBJ2-1	NA	TRBD2	TGTGCCAGCAGTTTGGGGGGACTAGCGGGAATGGAGCAGTTCTTC	CASSLGGLAGMEQFF